This passage covers 13 T cell receptor beta chains from one sample sequenced in a study of blood T cells in healthy people across ages (dated by TCRdb to the mid-2010s). Libraries were built with 5' RACE. Sequenced using an Illumina HiSeq 2500. A second about 7 to 12 cycle PCR used a sample-barcoded 5' primer and a J-beta primer mix. The public reads were run again by TCRdb, first through fastp at Q25 and then through MiXCR, and only productive beta chains were kept. Each entry merges the rows of one CDR3 protein and shows their most common DNA and genes. Recorded for this sample are approximately 1.5 million distinct CDR3 sequences; approximately 39% of them occurred a single time. The top ten clones comprise more than 4% of the sample. Sequenced: blood. These receptor sequences come from a woman in her late teens or twenties in good health.

This clonotype was found once. This chain connects TRBV20-1 to TRBJ2-2; unclear D gene. The CDR3 sequence is 12 residues long. Germline CDR1 DFQATT, CDR2 SNEGSKA (reference sequence). Deletions cut 4 bases from V and 7 bases from J, with 10 bases between. CDR3 DNA: TGCAGTGCTACCACCCTTGTCGGGGAGCTGTTTTTT. Protein: CSATTLVGELFF.

Only a few counts were recorded for this clonotype. The chain joins TRBV5-1 to TRBJ2-1; D may be TRBD1 (5 bases). V shed 0 bases and J shed 10 bases, with 11 bases lying between them. CDR1 is SGHRS, CDR2 YFSETQ, per germline. The CDR3 has 13 amino acids. The CDR3 protein is CASSLGMRQEQFF. CDR3 bases: TGCGCCAGCAGCTTGGGAATGAGACAGGAGCAGTTCTTC.

This clonotype was counted only a few times. This may arise from a read error, as a much more abundant clone is one base away. The gene calls are TRBV20-1 and TRBJ1-6; D unclear. From germline, CDR1 is DFQATT and CDR2 SNEGSKA (reference sequence). The CDR3 is 12 residues long. For the CDR3, the DNA is TGCAGTGCGTGCTGGGCCAATTCACCCCCCCACTTT. Translating it yields CSACWANSPPHF.

This chain joins TRBV4-1 and TRBJ2-1; D is perhaps TRBD1 or TRBD2 (5 bases each). V gave up 5 bases and J gave up 7 bases, with 18 bases separating them. The CDR3 spans 15 residues. Germline V CDR1 and CDR2: MGHRA, YSYEKL. The CDR3 DNA reads TGCGCCAGCAGCATTCTCGGGGCTCAGATGAATGAGCAGTTCTTC. Translating it yields CASSILGAQMNEQFF.

The chain joins TRBV5-5 to TRBJ2-1; the D gene is possibly TRBD2 (5 bases). V lost 0 bases and J lost 3, with 10 bases in between. Germline V gives CDR1 SGHKS, CDR2 YYEKEE (reference sequence). The length of the CDR3 is 15 residues. This CDR3 is CASSLEDWNYNEQFF. DNA for the CDR3: TGTGCCAGCAGCTTGGAGGACTGGAACTACAATGAGCAGTTCTTC.

This clonotype occurred a few times. This sequence joins TRBV7-2 and TRBJ1-2; 7 bases map to TRBD1. The CDR3 is 15 amino acids. The germline gives CDR1 SGHTA, CDR2 FQGNSA. Trimming at V came to 2 bases and at J to 4 bases, leaving 7 bases not matched to a gene. The CDR3 protein is CASSLRPGGSYGYTF. The CDR3 nucleotides are TGTGCCAGCAGCTTACGGCCAGGGGGAAGCTATGGCTACACCTTC.

The rearrangement joins TRBV25-1 to TRBJ2-5; D assignment may be TRBD1 or TRBD2 (7 bases each). Germline V lookup: CDR1 MGHDK, CDR2 SYGVNS. The V gene lost 2 bases and the J gene lost 11 bases, with 24 bases spanning the gap. This CDR3 has 16 amino acids. The CDR3 is CASSEQGGGLFNEQYF. The CDR3 nucleotides are TGTGCCAGCAGTGAACAGGGGGGGGGCCTGTTCAATGAGCAGTACTTC.

This sequence joins TRBV9 and TRBJ2-2; TRBD2 matches at 7 bases. V lost 5 bases and J lost 6; bases outside the gene matches: 4. The CDR3 covers 13 residues. Germline loops: CDR1 SGDLS, CDR2 YYNGEE. The CDR3 protein is CASRSGNPGELFF. The CDR3 nucleotides read TGTGCCAGCAGAAGCGGGAATCCCGGGGAGCTGTTTTTT.

This chain links TRBV12-3 or TRBV12-4 with TRBJ1-2, with 9 bases aligning to TRBD1. There are 14 residues in the CDR3. The junction had 5 bases not matched to a gene; V was cut back by 6 bases and J by 3 bases. DNA for the CDR3: TGTGCCAGCAGACGACGGACAGGGGACTATGGCTACACCTTC. Translation: CASRRRTGDYGYTF.

This chain joins TRBV6-5 and TRBJ2-1; D possibly corresponds to TRBD1 (6 bases). This CDR3 region has 14 residues. The V and J ends lost 8 bases and 5 bases respectively, with 16 bases between them. CDR1 is MNHEY and CDR2 is SVGAGI in the germline V gene. This CDR3 is CASGRTVYHNEQFF. CDR3 coding DNA: TGTGCCAGCGGCAGGACAGTATACCACAATGAGCAGTTCTTC.

V usage is TRBV11-2 and J usage is TRBJ2-7, with TRBD2 matching 15 bases. Germline V gene data show CDR1 as SGHAT and CDR2 as FQNNGV. V gave up 0 bases and J gave up 7 bases; unmatched junction bases: 13. CDR3 length: 19 residues. The CDR3 DNA reads TGTGCCAGCAGCTTAGATCGGGGACTAGCGGGAGGCCTCTACAATGAGCAGTACTTC. The encoded protein is CASSLDRGLAGGLYNEQYF. Complete variable domain (other parts from reference TRBV11-2 and TRBJ2-7): EAGVAQSPRYKIIEKRQSVAFWCNPISGHATLYWYQQILGQGPKLLIQFQNNGVVDDSQLPKDRFSAERLKGVDSTLKIQPAKLEDSAVYLCASSLDRGLAGGLYNEQYFGPGTRLTVT.

The chain carries TRBV20-1 and TRBJ2-7; weak D call: TRBD2 (6 bases). The J call is uncertain, as TRBJ2-5 better fits the DNA end. The CDR3 is 13 residues long. In germline, CDR1 is DFQATT, CDR2 SNEGSKA (reference sequence). This CDR3 is CSARRDGGETQYF. As DNA, the CDR3 is TGCAGTGCTAGACGCGATGGGGGGGAGACCCAGTACTTC.

For this clonotype: Being one base from a much bigger clone, this may be a read error. The chain recombines TRBV7-2 with TRBJ2-4; the D gene is possibly TRBD1 (6 bases). The DNA end is a closer match to TRBJ2-7, so the J assignment may be wrong. This CDR3 has 14 residues. Germline lookup yields CDR1 SGHTA and CDR2 FQGNSA. The CDR3 here is CASSSDRLTCEQYF. The CDR3 DNA reads TGTGCCAGCAGCTCTGACAGGCTAACCTGCGAGCAGTACTTC.